These 5 T cell receptor beta chains were all obtained from the same sample, sequenced in a study of T cell changes during pregnancy in multiple sclerosis. The data were produced by immunoSEQ multiplex PCR, yet TCRdb's version contains in-frame clones alone and is incomplete. This sample has over 25,000 clones, with roughly nine tenths found just once. Sequences were derived from CD8+ T cells from peripheral blood mononuclear cells, sampled in the third trimester of pregnancy. These receptors came from a female donor with multiple sclerosis, enrolled in a pregnancy study.

The chain is built from TRBV6-1 and TRBJ1-5; TRBD1 might be the D (6 bases). The V and J ends lost 0 bases and 6 bases respectively, with 21 bases between them. The CDR3 totals 18 residues. The germline V gene has CDR1 MNHNS and CDR2 SASEGT. The CDR3 region is CASSEAVRNREFGQPQHF. As DNA, the CDR3 is TGTGCCAGCAGTGAAGCTGTAAGGAACAGGGAGTTCGGTCAGCCCCAGCATTTT.

This clone appeared a single time. The chain couples TRBV9 to TRBJ2-5, with 10 bases aligning to TRBD2. The CDR3 loop spans 16 amino acids. Germline loops: CDR1 SGDLS, CDR2 YYNGEE. Trimming at V came to 0 bases and at J to 5 bases, leaving 7 bases not matched to a gene. CDR3 in DNA: TGTGCCAGCAGCGTAGCAAGCGGGAGGGGTGTGGAGACCCAGTACTTC. It yields the protein CASSVASGRGVETQYF.

The chain is built from TRBV9 and TRBJ1-1; unclear D gene. Between the trimmed V and J ends, which lost 0 bases and 0 bases, there was a span of 6 bases. CDR3 length: 14 amino acids. Germline V gene sequence: CDR1 SGDLS, CDR2 YYNGEE. CDR3 in DNA: TGTGCCAGCAGCGTAGACCGGGTGAACACTGAAGCTTTCTTT. Translating gives CASSVDRVNTEAFF.

The chain has TRBV6-6 and TRBJ2-5; 7 nucleotides match TRBD1. Germline CDR1 is MNHNY and CDR2 is SVGAGI (reference sequence). Trimming cost V 6 bases and J 5 bases; bases outside gene matches: 9. The CDR3 loop spans 14 amino acids. As DNA, the CDR3 is TGTGCCAGCAGCCCAAAGGGGGCCGTGGAGACCCAGTACTTC. Amino acid sequence: CASSPKGAVETQYF.

The table lists this clone with a count of one. The V gene is TRBV10-3, the J gene TRBJ2-1; 11 bases match TRBD2. The length of the CDR3 is 17 residues. Germline CDR1 and CDR2: ENHRY and SYGVKD. The J segment lost 0 bases and the V segment lost 2 bases, leaving 3 bases of the junction unmatched. The CDR3 here is CAISEIAGGYSYNEQFF. CDR3 nucleotide sequence: TGTGCCATCAGTGAGATAGCGGGAGGGTACTCCTACAATGAGCAGTTCTTC.